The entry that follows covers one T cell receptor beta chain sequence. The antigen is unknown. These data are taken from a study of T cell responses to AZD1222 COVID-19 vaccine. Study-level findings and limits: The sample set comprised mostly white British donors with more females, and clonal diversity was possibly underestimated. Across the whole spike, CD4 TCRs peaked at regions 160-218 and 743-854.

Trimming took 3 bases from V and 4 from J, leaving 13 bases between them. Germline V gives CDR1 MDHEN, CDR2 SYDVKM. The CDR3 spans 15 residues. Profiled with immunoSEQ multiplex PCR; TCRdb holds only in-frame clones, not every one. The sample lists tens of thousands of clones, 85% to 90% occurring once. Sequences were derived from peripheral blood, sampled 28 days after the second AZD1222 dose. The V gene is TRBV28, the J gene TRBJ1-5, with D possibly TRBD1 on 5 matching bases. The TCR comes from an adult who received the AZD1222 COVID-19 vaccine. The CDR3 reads CASSFTQGVNQPQHF. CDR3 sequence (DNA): TGTGCCAGCAGTTTTACGCAGGGTGTAAATCAGCCCCAGCATTTT.